Listed below are T cell receptor beta chains from one sample, sequenced in a study of blood T cells in healthy people across ages. TCRdb ran MiXCR on the 5' RACE reads and lists one entry per CDR3 protein. The sample lists about 590,000 distinct CDR3 sequences; 25% to 30% were seen once. The sequenced sample was blood. These receptors came from a woman aged 80 or over in good health. The CDR3 runs from the conserved cysteine through the conserved F or W. The order of the fields is D gene, J gene, clone size, V gene, CDR3 DNA, CDR3 protein. The D gene is left open where the match is weak. Clone size is stated in some rows and not others, as once, few, many or a class when expanded.

D gene: .
J gene: TRBJ2-2
clone size: .
V gene: TRBV5-1
CDR3 DNA: TGCGCCAGCAGCTTGGCGGGACATTCGAACACCGGGGAGCTGTTTTTT
CDR3 protein: CASSLAGHSNTGELFF

D gene: .
J gene: TRBJ1-6
clone size: .
V gene: TRBV30
CDR3 DNA: TGTGCCTGGAGTGTAGGTACGGATAATTCACCCCTCCACTTT
CDR3 protein: CAWSVGTDNSPLHF

D gene: .
J gene: TRBJ2-7
clone size: few
V gene: TRBV30
CDR3 DNA: TGTGCCTGGAGTATGGGACATGGAGGCTACGAGCAGTACTTC
CDR3 protein: CAWSMGHGGYEQYF

D gene: TRBD1
J gene: TRBJ1-2
clone size: .
V gene: TRBV5-1
CDR3 DNA: TGCGCCAGCAGTTTGGGGGACAGGGGTAGATCAAACTATGGCTGCACCTTC
CDR3 protein: CASSLGDRGRSNYGCTF

D gene: .
J gene: TRBJ1-1
clone size: .
V gene: TRBV7-3
CDR3 DNA: TGTGCCAGCAGCATGGACGGGGGGTTAGGCACTGAAGCTTTCTTT
CDR3 protein: CASSMDGGLGTEAFF

D gene: TRBD1
J gene: TRBJ2-7
clone size: .
V gene: TRBV6-1
CDR3 DNA: TGTGCCAGCAGTCCATCCTGGGGGACAGGGGGGTACGAGCAGTACTTC
CDR3 protein: CASSPSWGTGGYEQYF

D gene: TRBD1
J gene: TRBJ2-5
clone size: many
V gene: TRBV29-1
CDR3 DNA: TGCAGCGCCACACCGACAGGGACGTTTGGGGAGACCCAGTACTTC
CDR3 protein: CSATPTGTFGETQYF

D gene: TRBD1
J gene: TRBJ2-1
clone size: many
V gene: TRBV7-2
CDR3 DNA: TGTGCCAGCAGCTCGAGAGGGACAGGGTACTACAATGAGCAGTTCTTC
CDR3 protein: CASSSRGTGYYNEQFF

D gene: TRBD2
J gene: TRBJ2-7
clone size: few
V gene: TRBV30
CDR3 DNA: TGTGCCTGGAGTGCCAGGGAGGGAGTCGAGCAGTACTTC
CDR3 protein: CAWSAREGVEQYF

D gene: TRBD2
J gene: TRBJ2-3
clone size: .
V gene: TRBV4-3
CDR3 DNA: TGCGCCAGCAGCCAAGAATATAGCGGGGGGTCACTCAGCAGCACAGATACGCAGTATTTT
CDR3 protein: CASSQEYSGGSLSSTDTQYF